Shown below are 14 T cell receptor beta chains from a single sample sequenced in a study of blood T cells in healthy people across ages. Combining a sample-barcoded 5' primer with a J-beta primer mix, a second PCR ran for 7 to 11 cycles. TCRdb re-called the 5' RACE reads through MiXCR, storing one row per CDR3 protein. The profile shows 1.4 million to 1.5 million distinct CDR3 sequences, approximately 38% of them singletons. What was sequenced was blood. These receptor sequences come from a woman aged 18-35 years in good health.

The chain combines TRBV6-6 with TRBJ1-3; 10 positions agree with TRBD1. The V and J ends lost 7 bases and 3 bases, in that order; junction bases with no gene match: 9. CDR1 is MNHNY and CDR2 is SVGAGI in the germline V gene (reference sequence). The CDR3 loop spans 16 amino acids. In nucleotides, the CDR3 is TGTGCCAGCACCCTCGGGACAGGGGCCCTTGGAAACACCATATATTTT. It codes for CASTLGTGALGNTIYF.

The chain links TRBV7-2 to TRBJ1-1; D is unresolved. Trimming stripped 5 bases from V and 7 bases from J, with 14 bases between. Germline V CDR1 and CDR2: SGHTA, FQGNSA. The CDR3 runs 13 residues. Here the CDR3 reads CASSPPPGVEAFF. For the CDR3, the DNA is TGTGCCAGCAGCCCACCTCCGGGAGTTGAAGCTTTCTTT.

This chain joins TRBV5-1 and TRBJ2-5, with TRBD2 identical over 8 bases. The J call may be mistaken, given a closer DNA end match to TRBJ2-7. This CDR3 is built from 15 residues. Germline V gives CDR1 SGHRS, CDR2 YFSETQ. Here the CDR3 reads CASSLGGGGPHEQYF. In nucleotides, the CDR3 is TGCGCCAGCAGCTTGGGCGGCGGGGGGCCTCACGAGCAGTACTTC.

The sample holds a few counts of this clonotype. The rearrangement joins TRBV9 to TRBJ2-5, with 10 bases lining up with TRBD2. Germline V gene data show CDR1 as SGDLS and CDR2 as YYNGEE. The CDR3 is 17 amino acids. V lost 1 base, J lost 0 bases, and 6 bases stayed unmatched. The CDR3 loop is CASSVTAGGPYQETQYF. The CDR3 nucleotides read TGTGCCAGCAGCGTAACAGCGGGGGGGCCCTACCAAGAGACCCAGTACTTC.

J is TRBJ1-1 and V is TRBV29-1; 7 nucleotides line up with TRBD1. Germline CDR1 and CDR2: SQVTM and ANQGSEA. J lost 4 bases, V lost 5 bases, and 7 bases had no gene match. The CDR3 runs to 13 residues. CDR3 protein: CSVSTGLVTEAFF. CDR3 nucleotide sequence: TGCAGCGTTTCGACAGGGTTAGTCACTGAAGCTTTCTTT.

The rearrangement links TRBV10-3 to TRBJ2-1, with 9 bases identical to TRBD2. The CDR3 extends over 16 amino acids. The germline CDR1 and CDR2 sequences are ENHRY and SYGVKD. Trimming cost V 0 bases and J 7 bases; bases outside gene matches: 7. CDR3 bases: TGTGCCATCAGTGAGTCGCCTAGCGGGGCGGGGAATGAGCAGTTCTTC. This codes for CAISESPSGAGNEQFF.

Written as DNA, the CDR3 is TGCGCCAGCAGCAGCGGGACAACCCAACGGGACACCGGGGAGCTGTTTTTT. It is translated as CASSSGTTQRDTGELFF. This rearrangement joins TRBV5-1 to TRBJ2-2; a possible D gene is TRBD2 (7 bases). This CDR3 is built from 17 residues. V was clipped by 4 bases and J by 3 bases, with 19 bases between them. From germline, CDR1 is SGHRS and CDR2 YFSETQ.

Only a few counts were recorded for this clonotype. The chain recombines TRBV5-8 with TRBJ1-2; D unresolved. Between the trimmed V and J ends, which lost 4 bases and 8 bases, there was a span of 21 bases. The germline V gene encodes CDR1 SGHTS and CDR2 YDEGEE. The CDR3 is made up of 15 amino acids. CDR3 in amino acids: CASSPLLGSMKGYTF. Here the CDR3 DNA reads TGTGCCAGCAGCCCTTTGCTTGGGTCTATGAAGGGCTACACCTTC.

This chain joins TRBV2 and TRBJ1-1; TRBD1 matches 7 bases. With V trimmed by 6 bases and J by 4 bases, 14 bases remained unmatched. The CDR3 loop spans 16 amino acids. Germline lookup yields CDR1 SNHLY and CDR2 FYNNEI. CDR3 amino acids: CASRPFRGTEGTEAFF. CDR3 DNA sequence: TGTGCCAGCAGGCCTTTCCGTGGGACAGAGGGCACTGAAGCTTTCTTT.

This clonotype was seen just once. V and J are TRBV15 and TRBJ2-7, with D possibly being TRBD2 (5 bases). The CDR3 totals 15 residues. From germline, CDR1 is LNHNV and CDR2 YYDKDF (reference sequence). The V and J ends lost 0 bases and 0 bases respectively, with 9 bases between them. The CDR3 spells CATSRDIGSSYEQYF. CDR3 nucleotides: TGTGCCACCAGCAGAGATATTGGGAGCTCCTACGAGCAGTACTTC.

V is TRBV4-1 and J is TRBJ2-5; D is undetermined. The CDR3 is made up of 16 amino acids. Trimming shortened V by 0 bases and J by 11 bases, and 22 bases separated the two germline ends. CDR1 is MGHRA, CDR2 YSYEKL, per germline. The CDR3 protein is CASSQDYLGHSNEQYF. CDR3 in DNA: TGCGCCAGCAGCCAAGATTATCTGGGTCATAGCAATGAGCAGTACTTC.

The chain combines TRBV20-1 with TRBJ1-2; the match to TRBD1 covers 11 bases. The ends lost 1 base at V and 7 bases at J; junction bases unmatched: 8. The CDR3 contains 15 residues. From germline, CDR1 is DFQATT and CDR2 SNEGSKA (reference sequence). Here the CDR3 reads CSARGGTGGGGGYTF. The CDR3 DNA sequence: TGCAGTGCTAGAGGGGGGACAGGGGGAGGAGGTGGCTACACCTTC.

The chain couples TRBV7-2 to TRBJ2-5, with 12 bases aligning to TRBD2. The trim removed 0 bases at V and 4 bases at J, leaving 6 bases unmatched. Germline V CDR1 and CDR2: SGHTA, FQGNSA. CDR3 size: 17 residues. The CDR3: CASSLALLAGGPETQYF. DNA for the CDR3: TGTGCCAGCAGCTTAGCTTTACTAGCGGGGGGCCCAGAGACCCAGTACTTC.

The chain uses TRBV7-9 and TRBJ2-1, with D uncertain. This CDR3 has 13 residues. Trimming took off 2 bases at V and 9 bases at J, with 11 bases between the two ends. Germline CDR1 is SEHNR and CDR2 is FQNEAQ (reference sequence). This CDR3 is CASSLHILGEQFF. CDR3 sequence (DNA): TGTGCCAGCAGCTTACATATCCTCGGTGAGCAGTTCTTC.